These 7 T cell receptor beta chains were all obtained from the same sample, sequenced in a study of graft-versus-host responses after intestinal transplantation. Sequenced by immunoSEQ multiplex PCR; TCRdb stores in-frame clones only, minus some. This table has tens of thousands of clones, 90% to 95% appearing once. The antigens these receptors bind are not known. The input for sequencing was unstimulated CD8+ T cells sorted from spleen or lymph node cells, taken before intestinal transplant. These receptors were collected from a human donor who received an intestinal transplant.

V usage is TRBV5-1 and J usage is TRBJ1-1; D possibly corresponds to TRBD1 (6 bases). The CDR3 sequence is 13 residues long. Germline V gene lookup returns CDR1 SGHRS and CDR2 YFSETQ. V was trimmed by 2 bases and J by 5 bases, leaving 10 bases between them. In DNA, the CDR3 is TGCGCCAGCAGCTTACCAGGGGAGACTGAAGCTTTCTTT. Translated, it gives CASSLPGETEAFF.

The gene calls are TRBV2 and TRBJ1-1; no clear D gene. V was trimmed by 6 bases and J by 3 bases, leaving 8 bases between them. The CDR3 contains 12 residues. The germline V gene encodes CDR1 SNHLY and CDR2 FYNNEI. CDR3 coding DNA: TGTGCCAGCAGGAGGCTGGACACTGAAGCTTTCTTT. This translates into CASRRLDTEAFF.

The chain links TRBV27 to TRBJ2-1, with TRBD2 matching over 11 bases. V trimming: 4 bases; J trimming: 6 bases; junction bases outside the gene matches: 5. CDR3 size: 15 residues. Germline CDR1 reads MNHEY; CDR2 reads SMNVEV (reference sequence). The CDR3 here is CASSSLAGGGNEQFF. The CDR3, as DNA: TGTGCCAGCAGTTCCCTAGCGGGGGGAGGCAATGAGCAGTTCTTC.

The CDR3 sequence is CASSEALGLEKYEQYF. Here the CDR3 DNA reads TGTGCCAGCAGTGAAGCGCTTGGACTAGAAAAATACGAGCAGTACTTC. This chain joins TRBV6-1 and TRBJ2-7, with 7 nucleotides matching TRBD2. The CDR3 consists of 16 residues. V lost 0 bases, J lost 4 bases, and 9 bases stayed unmatched. CDR1 MNHNS and CDR2 SASEGT come from the germline V gene.

The chain recombines TRBV6-5 with TRBJ1-1, with D tentatively TRBD1 (5 bases). The CDR3 extends over 15 amino acids. V dropped 0 bases and J dropped 4 bases, with 12 bases sitting between them. The germline V gene has CDR1 MNHEY and CDR2 SVGAGI. The CDR3 region is CASSYSWQGGTEAFF. The CDR3 nucleotides are TGTGCCAGCAGTTACTCATGGCAGGGAGGCACTGAAGCTTTCTTT.

This sequence joins TRBV9 and TRBJ2-4; 8 bases are a match to TRBD1. CDR1 is SGDLS, CDR2 YYNGEE, per germline. The CDR3 covers 18 residues. V lost 4 bases to trimming and J lost 0 bases; unmatched junction nucleotides: 12. The chain's CDR3 is CASSPQGAGTGAKNIQYF. Here the CDR3 DNA reads TGTGCCAGCAGCCCCCAGGGAGCCGGGACAGGAGCCAAAAACATTCAGTACTTC.

This chain joins TRBV4-1 and TRBJ2-7, with 7 bases fitting TRBD1. This CDR3 has 15 residues. From germline, CDR1 is MGHRA and CDR2 YSYEKL. V trimming: 0 bases; J trimming: 7 bases; junction bases outside the gene matches: 9. The CDR3 DNA reads as TGCGCCAGCAGCCAAGATCCAACTACAGGGGAGGAGCAGTACTTC. This encodes CASSQDPTTGEEQYF.